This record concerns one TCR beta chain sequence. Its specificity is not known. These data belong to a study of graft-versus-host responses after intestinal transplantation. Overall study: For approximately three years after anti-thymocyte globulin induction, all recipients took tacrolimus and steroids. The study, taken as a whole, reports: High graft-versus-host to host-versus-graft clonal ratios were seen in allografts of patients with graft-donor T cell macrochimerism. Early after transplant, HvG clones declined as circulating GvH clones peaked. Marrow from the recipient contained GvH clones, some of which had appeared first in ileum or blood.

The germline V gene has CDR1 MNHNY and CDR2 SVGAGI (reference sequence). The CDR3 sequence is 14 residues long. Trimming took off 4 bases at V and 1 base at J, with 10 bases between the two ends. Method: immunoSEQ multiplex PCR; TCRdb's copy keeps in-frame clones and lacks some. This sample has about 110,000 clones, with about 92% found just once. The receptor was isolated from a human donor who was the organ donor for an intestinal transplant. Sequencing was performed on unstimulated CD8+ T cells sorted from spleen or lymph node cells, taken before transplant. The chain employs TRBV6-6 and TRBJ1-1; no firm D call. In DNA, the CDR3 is TGTGCCAGCAGTTGGACGGGATGGAACACTGAAGCTTTCTTT. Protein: CASSWTGWNTEAFF.